Reported below is one TCR beta chain. The sample is drawn from a study of shared T cell receptors in the human thymus. This table comes from immunoSEQ multiplex PCR, and its TCRdb copy is limited to in-frame clones, with some not included. Among some 640,000 clones listed, about 90% were seen once. V was clipped by 3 bases and J by 6 bases, with 15 bases between them. The CDR3 sequence is 15 residues long. Germline lookup yields CDR1 LNHDA and CDR2 SQIVND (reference sequence). This sample also appeared in a second study, on human thymus T cells. That source notes: Donors were healthy Finnish babies undergoing corrective operations for congenital heart defects. Thymus tissue for the work was resected from patients undergoing corrective heart surgery. Gene usage (both V and J) appeared biased in thymic and blood repertoires. In unrelated individuals, thymic repertoires overlapped highly, according to related research.

Sequenced sample: thymocytes. The V and J genes are TRBV19 and TRBJ2-1, with TRBD2 as a possible D gene (6 bases). The TCR originated in a boy less than two years old with a congenital heart defect. The CDR3 region has the DNA TGTGCCAGTAGTATTGGACGGAGGGGACTCAATGAGCAGTTCTTC. Its protein product is CASSIGRRGLNEQFF.